Reported below is one T cell receptor beta chain. This CDR3 region has 19 residues. Trimming removed 0 bases from V and 4 bases from J; junction bases left unmatched: 14. Germline V gene sequence: CDR1 SGHDN, CDR2 FVKESK. TCR beta chains were sequenced at survey level with immunoSEQ. The repertoire was sequenced with immunoSEQ multiplex PCR; TCRdb's copy has only in-frame clones and lacks some. The repertoire consists of 45,000 to 55,000 clones, with 80% to 95% occurring once and the leading ten covering around 11%. The sequenced material came from PBMCs. The sequence was collected from a man aged 40-55 years with rheumatoid arthritis. The chain is built from TRBV14 and TRBJ2-5; TRBD2 matches 10 bases. The CDR3 loop is CASSQDSSGGGHRGETQYF. In nucleotides, the CDR3 is TGTGCCAGCAGCCAAGATTCCAGCGGGGGGGGACACCGCGGAGAGACCCAGTACTTC.